The clone carrying this T cell receptor beta chain is a singleton in its sample. No antigen is known for it. This entry belongs to a study of cytomegalovirus exposure and HLA in healthy donors. Study-level background: It was reported in a later analysis that the same platform had been used for the 120 or so validation repertoires as for the 666 first-cohort repertoires. Overall study findings and caveats: Confirmation was obtained in vitro that a few CMV-associated chains are specific for CMV antigens. Cytomegalovirus status, reportedly, was diagnosed with high specificity and sensitivity by the classifier.

Here immunoSEQ multiplex PCR was the method, and the copy in TCRdb shows in-frame clones only, minus some. Of approximately 170,000 clones listed, about 90% are singletons. Germline CDR1 SEHNR, CDR2 FQNEAQ (reference sequence). Trimming took 6 bases from V and 0 from J; bases not matched to a gene: 6. CDR3 size: 16 residues. The source of this sequence is a woman aged 18-29 years in good health and CMV-seropositive. The sample taken for sequencing was PBMCs. The chain recombines TRBV7-9 with TRBJ2-2, with 8 bases matching TRBD2. CDR3 sequence (DNA): TGTGCCAGCAGGCAAACTAGCGGAGCGAACACCGGGGAGCTGTTTTTT. Its translation: CASRQTSGANTGELFF.